The 12 T cell receptor beta chains presented below share a single source sample, sequenced in a study of blood T cell repertoires in COVID-19. The data were produced by immunoSEQ multiplex PCR, yet TCRdb's version contains in-frame clones alone and is incomplete. This table has under 200,000 clones, approximately 91% appearing once. The specimen sequenced was peripheral blood. The receptors come from a man younger than 35 with acute or convalescent COVID-19.

This chain connects TRBV5-4 to TRBJ2-1, with 8 nucleotides matching TRBD2. V lost 1 base and J lost 3; bases outside the gene matches: 3. Germline CDR1 is SGHNT and CDR2 is YYREEE (reference sequence). The CDR3 runs 15 residues. The CDR3 here is CASSLPGGGYNEQFF. The CDR3 bases are TGTGCCAGCAGCTTGCCGGGGGGGGGCTACAATGAGCAGTTCTTC.

The chain joins TRBV18 to TRBJ1-1, with a possible D match to TRBD1 (6 bases). Germline values: CDR1 KGHSH, CDR2 LQKENI. This CDR3 is 16 amino acids long. V lost 2 bases to trimming and J lost 1 base, with 14 bases between them. The CDR3 protein is CASSPVRGSENTEAFF. CDR3 sequence (DNA): TGTGCCAGCTCACCAGTCAGGGGCTCTGAGAACACTGAAGCTTTCTTT.

This chain connects TRBV7-9 to TRBJ2-7, with 7 bases that match TRBD2. The CDR3 extends over 15 amino acids. The germline CDR1 and CDR2 sequences are SEHNR and FQNEAQ (reference sequence). J lost 0 bases, V lost 5 bases, and 7 bases had no gene match. The CDR3 loop is CASSLGGERSYEQYF. CDR3 nucleotide sequence: TGTGCCAGCAGCCTGGGAGGGGAGCGCTCCTACGAGCAGTACTTC.

The gene calls are TRBV7-2 and TRBJ2-2; 8 bases agree with TRBD2. The CDR3 is 17 residues long. J was trimmed by 4 bases and V by 5 bases; bases with no gene match: 12. Germline V lookup: CDR1 SGHTA, CDR2 FQGNSA. The CDR3 coding sequence is TGTGCCAGCAGCCCGTCCGGGAGGGTATTGGCCACCGGGGAGCTGTTTTTT. As protein: CASSPSGRVLATGELFF.

The chain carries TRBV18 and TRBJ1-5; D ambiguous. The ends were cut back, 3 bases at V and 9 bases at J, with 12 bases in the middle. This CDR3 region has 13 residues. CDR1 is KGHSH and CDR2 is LQKENI in the germline V gene. The CDR3 sequence is CASSPGLQGPQHF. The CDR3 bases are TGTGCCAGCTCACCGGGCCTACAAGGGCCCCAGCATTTT.

The rearrangement joins TRBV11-3 to TRBJ2-1; TRBD1 might be the D (5 bases). The CDR3 covers 16 residues. V was trimmed by 5 bases and J by 1 base, leaving 15 bases between them. Germline V gene sequence: CDR1 SGHNT, CDR2 YENEEA. Here the CDR3 reads CASSPLGGASYNEQFF. DNA for the CDR3: TGTGCCAGCAGCCCCCTCGGTGGGGCTTCCTACAATGAGCAGTTCTTC.

This chain links TRBV6-5 with TRBJ1-2; D possibly corresponds to TRBD1 (5 bases). CDR1 is MNHEY and CDR2 is SVGAGI in the germline V gene. V was trimmed by 5 bases and J by 12 bases, leaving 22 bases between them. The CDR3 sequence is 14 residues long. The CDR3 sequence is CASSPSAGGRSDTF. CDR3 nucleotide sequence: TGTGCCAGCAGTCCCTCGGCGGGGGGGAGAAGTGACACCTTC.

The J gene is TRBJ2-5, the V gene TRBV4-1; D is uncertain. Trimming took off 1 base at V and 5 bases at J, with 14 bases between the two ends. CDR1 MGHRA and CDR2 YSYEKL come from the germline V gene. The CDR3 is 15 amino acids. CDR3 protein: CASSQGSFLRETQYF. DNA of the CDR3: TGCGCCAGCAGCCAAGGAAGCTTCCTACGGGAGACCCAGTACTTC.

The chain is built from TRBV5-4 and TRBJ1-5; tentative D call: TRBD1 (6 bases). CDR3 length: 14 amino acids. The ends were cut back, 5 bases at V and 3 bases at J, with 12 bases in the middle. Per germline, CDR1 SGHNT and CDR2 YYREEE (reference sequence). The CDR3 region has the DNA TGTGCCAGCAGTTCGGACAGCGTCAATCAGCCCCAGCATTTT. This codes for CASSSDSVNQPQHF.

CDR3 amino acids: CASSQDIGTESTDTQYF. As DNA, the CDR3 is TGTGCCAGCAGCCAAGATATCGGAACGGAGAGCACAGATACGCAGTATTTT. This chain uses TRBV3-1 (or the pseudogene TRBV3-2) with TRBJ2-3; D not resolved. Germline CDR1 reads LGHDT; CDR2 reads YNNKEL (reference sequence). The CDR3 runs to 17 residues. Deletions cut 0 bases from V and 0 bases from J, with 13 bases between.

The chain has TRBV6-5 and TRBJ1-2; 9 positions agree with TRBD1. The CDR3 loop spans 15 amino acids. With 6 bases clipped from V and 2 bases from J, the junction kept 7 bases outside the gene matches. The germline V gene encodes CDR1 MNHEY and CDR2 SVGAGI. In nucleotides, the CDR3 is TGTGCCAGCAGCAGTACAGGGGGCGCGAACTATGGCTACACCTTC. Translation: CASSSTGGANYGYTF.

The chain joins TRBV6-5 to TRBJ2-1; 7 bases line up with TRBD2. CDR1 and CDR2 (germline): MNHEY, SVGAGI. J gave up 7 bases and V 7 bases, and 4 bases lay outside the gene matches. The CDR3 is made up of 12 amino acids. Written as DNA, the CDR3 is TGTGCCAGCACGGGACTAACTAATGAGCAGTTCTTC. As protein: CASTGLTNEQFF.